This passage covers 7 T cell receptor beta chains from one sample sequenced in a study of monozygotic twins with inflammatory bowel disease. TCRdb reprocessed the 5' RACE reads and keeps a single row for each CDR3 protein, giving no DNA. The sample table includes 93,000 or so distinct CDR3 sequences. The sequenced sample consisted of blood. These receptor sequences come from a human donor with ulcerative colitis or Crohn's disease, or a healthy co-twin of an affected twin (not recorded which).

The chain carries TRBV24-1 and TRBJ2-3; TCRdb names TRBD2, which stays unverified in the absence of DNA. Per the germline V gene, CDR1 is KGHDR and CDR2 is SFDVKD. This CDR3 spans 17 amino acids. This CDR3 reads CATSDRTSGRETDTQYF.

The rearrangement links TRBV15 to TRBJ1-5; the D call of TRBD1 rests on TCRdb alone, since no DNA is present to check it. Germline V gene data show CDR1 as LNHNV and CDR2 as YYDKDF (reference sequence). The CDR3 consists of 16 residues. CDR3 amino acids: CATSRDLAGDNQPQHF.

This chain joins TRBV12-3 or TRBV12-4 and TRBJ2-7. This CDR3 region has 13 residues. CDR3 sequence reads: CASSLGLGSEQYF.

V gene TRBV4-3 combines with J gene TRBJ2-2; TCRdb outputs TRBD1, but without DNA this stays unchecked. This CDR3 has 16 amino acids. Germline-derived CDR1 and CDR2 are LGHNA and YSLEER. The CDR3 spells CASSQDLVRVGGELFF.

The chain couples TRBV29-1 to TRBJ1-5. Germline V CDR1 and CDR2: SQVTM, ANQGSEA. This CDR3 region has 13 residues. The CDR3 protein is CSGAEAGNQPQHF.

The chain links TRBV7-9 to TRBJ1-5; lacking DNA, the TRBD1 call made by TCRdb goes unchecked. Germline CDR1 is SEHNR and CDR2 is FQNEAQ (reference sequence). CDR3 length: 15 residues. CDR3 sequence reads: CASSVGQGPYQPQHF.

This chain's CDR3 is CASSLSQGTNSPLHF. The rearrangement links TRBV7-8 to TRBJ1-6. The CDR3 is 15 amino acids. Germline V CDR1 and CDR2: SGHVS, FQNEAQ.